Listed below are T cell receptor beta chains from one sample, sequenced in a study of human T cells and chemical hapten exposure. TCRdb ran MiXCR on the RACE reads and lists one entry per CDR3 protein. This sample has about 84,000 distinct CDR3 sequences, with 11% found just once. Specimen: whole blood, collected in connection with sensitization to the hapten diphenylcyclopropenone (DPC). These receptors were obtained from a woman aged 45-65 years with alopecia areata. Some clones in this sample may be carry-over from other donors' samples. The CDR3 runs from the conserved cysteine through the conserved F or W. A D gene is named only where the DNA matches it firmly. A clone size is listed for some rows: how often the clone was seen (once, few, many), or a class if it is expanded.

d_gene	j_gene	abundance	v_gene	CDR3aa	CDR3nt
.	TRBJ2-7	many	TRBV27	CASSRTGVNEQYF	TGTGCCAGCAGCCGGACTGGGGTCAACGAGCAGTACTTC
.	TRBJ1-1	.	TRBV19	CATNTELNTEAFF	TGTGCCACTAACACAGAGCTGAACACTGAAGCTTTCTTT
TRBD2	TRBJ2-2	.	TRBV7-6	CASSFGTIAGGPRTGELFF	TGTGCCAGCAGCTTTGGCACCATAGCGGGAGGGCCGCGAACCGGGGAGCTGTTTTTT
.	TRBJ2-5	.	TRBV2	CASTNGRLQETQYF	TGTGCCAGCACCAATGGAAGGCTTCAAGAGACCCAGTACTTC
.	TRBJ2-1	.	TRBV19	CASSMGLDRYNEQFF	TGTGCCAGTAGTATGGGACTGGACCGCTACAATGAGCAGTTCTTC
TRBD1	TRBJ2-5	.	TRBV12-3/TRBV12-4	CASSLIHRGFQETQYF	TGTGCCAGCAGCTTGATACACAGGGGATTCCAAGAGACCCAGTACTTC
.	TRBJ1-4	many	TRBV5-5	CASSFGDVVANEKLFF	TGTGCCAGCAGCTTTGGGGACGTGGTGGCTAATGAAAAACTGTTTTTT
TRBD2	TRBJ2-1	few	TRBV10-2	CASTRASGMGRSNEQFF	TGCGCCAGCACGCGAGCTAGCGGGATGGGACGGAGTAATGAGCAGTTCTTC
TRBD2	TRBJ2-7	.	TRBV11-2	CASSLPRIAGINEQYF	TGTGCCAGCAGCTTACCCCGGATAGCGGGAATCAACGAGCAGTACTTC
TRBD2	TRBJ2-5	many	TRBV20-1	CSAQRTSGSLETQYF	TGCAGTGCTCAAAGGACTAGCGGGAGTTTAGAGACCCAGTACTTC
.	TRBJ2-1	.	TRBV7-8	CATGRGGSSYNEQFF	TGTGCCACCGGGAGAGGGGGAAGCTCCTACAATGAGCAGTTCTTC
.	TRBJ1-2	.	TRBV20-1	CSARGAGPLGGYTF	TGCAGTGCTAGAGGGGCAGGGCCCCTGGGTGGCTACACCTTC
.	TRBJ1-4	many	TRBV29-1	CSVRRGTRGEKLFF	TGCAGCGTTCGGAGGGGAACCCGGGGTGAAAAACTGTTTTTT
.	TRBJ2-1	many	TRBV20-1	CSARGGVEQFF	TGCAGTGCTAGAGGCGGGGTAGAGCAGTTCTTC
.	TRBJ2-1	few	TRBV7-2	CASSSTGTLSNEQFF	TGTGCCAGCAGCTCAACGGGGACCCTCAGCAATGAGCAGTTCTTC
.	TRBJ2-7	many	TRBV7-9	CASSQLGPSSYEQYF	TGTGCCAGCAGTCAACTAGGACCAAGTTCCTACGAGCAGTACTTC
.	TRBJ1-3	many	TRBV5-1	CASSTTTGNTIYF	TGCGCCAGCAGCACGACGACTGGAAACACCATATATTTT
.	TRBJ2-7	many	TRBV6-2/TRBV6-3	CASGRAIYEQYF	TGTGCCAGCGGACGGGCCATCTACGAGCAGTACTTC
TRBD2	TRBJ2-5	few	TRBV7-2	CASSLGTSGYQETQYF	TGTGCCAGCAGCTTGGGGACTAGCGGGTACCAAGAGACCCAGTACTTC
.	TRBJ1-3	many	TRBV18	CASSPSVTDFGNTIYF	TGTGCCAGCTCACCATCCGTGACAGACTTTGGAAACACCATATATTTT
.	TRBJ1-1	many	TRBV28	CASSLRPFRGMRGEAFF	TGTGCCAGCAGTCTACGCCCTTTTCGGGGAATGCGGGGTGAAGCTTTCTTT
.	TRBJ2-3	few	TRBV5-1	CASSLARGDTQYF	TGCGCCAGCAGCTTGGCCAGGGGAGATACGCAGTATTTT
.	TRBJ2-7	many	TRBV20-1	CSARAARTASYEQYF	TGCAGTGCTAGGGCCGCGAGGACAGCCTCCTACGAGCAGTACTTC
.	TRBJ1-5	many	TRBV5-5	CASSSVPGTASNQPQHF	TGTGCCAGCAGTTCGGTACCGGGAACGGCGAGCAATCAGCCCCAGCATTTT
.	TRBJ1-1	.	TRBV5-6	CASSIPQGLRTEAFF	TGTGCCAGCAGCATACCTCAGGGTCTAAGGACTGAAGCTTTCTTT
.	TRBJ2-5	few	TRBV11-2	CASSLSPAEETQYF	TGTGCCAGCAGCTTATCCCCTGCGGAGGAGACCCAGTACTTC
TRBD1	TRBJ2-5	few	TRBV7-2	CASSTTGGQETQYF	TGTGCCAGCAGCACGACAGGGGGCCAAGAGACCCAGTACTTC
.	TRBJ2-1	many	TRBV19	CASTPKGSMTSYNEQFF	TGTGCCAGTACCCCCAAGGGATCGATGACTTCCTACAATGAGCAGTTCTTC
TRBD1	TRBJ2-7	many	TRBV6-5	CASRSGQGNEQYF	TGTGCCAGCAGGTCGGGACAGGGAAACGAGCAGTACTTC
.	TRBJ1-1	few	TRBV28	CASTSQRFGGRGTEAFF	TGTGCCAGCACCTCCCAGAGGTTCGGGGGTCGTGGCACTGAAGCTTTCTTT
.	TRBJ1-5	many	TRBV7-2	CASSLYLQGSQPQHF	TGTGCCAGCAGCTTATATCTACAGGGTAGTCAGCCCCAGCATTTT
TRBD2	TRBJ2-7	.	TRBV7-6	CASSPSFETSVSYEQYF	TGTGCCAGCAGCCCCAGCTTTGAGACTAGCGTCTCCTACGAGCAGTACTTC
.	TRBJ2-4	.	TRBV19	CASSISGQQNIQYF	TGTGCCAGTAGTATAAGCGGGCAGCAGAACATTCAGTACTTC
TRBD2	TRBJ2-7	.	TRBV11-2	CASSLSGAGLYEQYF	TGTGCCAGCAGCTTAAGCGGGGCAGGTCTCTACGAGCAGTACTTC
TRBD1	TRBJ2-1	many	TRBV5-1	CASSLGWDRGYNEQFF	TGCGCCAGCAGCTTGGGTTGGGACAGGGGGTACAATGAGCAGTTCTTC
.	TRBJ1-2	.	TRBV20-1	CSAPRGDYGYTF	TGCAGTGCCCCCCGGGGAGACTATGGCTACACCTTC
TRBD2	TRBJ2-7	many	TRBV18	CASSPPLSGSHEQYF	TGTGCCAGCTCACCACCGCTTAGCGGGAGCCACGAGCAGTACTTC
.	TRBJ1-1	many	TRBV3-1	CASSQRSEAFF	TGTGCCAGCAGCCAGCGCTCAGAAGCTTTCTTT
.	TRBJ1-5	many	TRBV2	CASGAERNSNQPQHF	TGTGCCAGCGGAGCAGAGAGAAATAGCAATCAGCCCCAGCATTTT
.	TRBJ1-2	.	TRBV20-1	CSARAPGTTYGYTF	TGCAGTGCTAGAGCCCCCGGGACAACCTATGGCTACACCTTC
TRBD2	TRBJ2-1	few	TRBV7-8	CASSPRLAVYNEQFF	TGTGCCAGCAGCCCCCGACTAGCGGTCTACAATGAGCAGTTCTTC
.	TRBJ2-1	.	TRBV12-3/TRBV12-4	CASSLIGNRQFF	TGTGCCAGCAGTTTAATTGGTAATCGGCAGTTCTTC
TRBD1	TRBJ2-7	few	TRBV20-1	CSALQGAYEQYF	TGCAGTGCGTTGCAGGGGGCCTACGAGCAGTACTTC
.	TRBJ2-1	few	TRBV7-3	CASSLSGGNSYNEQFF	TGTGCCAGCAGCTTAAGCGGCGGGAACTCCTACAATGAGCAGTTCTTC
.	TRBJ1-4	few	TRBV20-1	CSASTATNEKLFF	TGCAGTGCCTCGACAGCAACTAATGAAAAACTGTTTTTT
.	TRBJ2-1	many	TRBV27	CASSLLDEQFF	TGTGCCAGCAGTTTATTGGATGAGCAGTTCTTC
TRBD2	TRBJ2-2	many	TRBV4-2	CASSLRAGGDTGELFF	TGTGCCAGCAGCCTGCGGGCGGGAGGTGACACCGGGGAGCTGTTTTTT
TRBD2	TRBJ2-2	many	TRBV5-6	CASSLSSGRRVGELFF	TGTGCCAGCAGCTTGTCCAGCGGGAGAAGGGTCGGGGAGCTGTTTTTT
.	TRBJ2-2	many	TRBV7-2	CASTLGSVNTGELFF	TGTGCCAGCACCCTAGGAAGTGTTAACACCGGGGAGCTGTTTTTT